This T cell receptor beta chain was found in a study of siplizumab effects on memory and regulatory T cells. Study-wide findings and caveats: The study found that siplizumab significantly reduced alloreactive sequences traceable to unstimulated CD4+ memory cells. The average Treg-derived proportion among mappable alloreactive CD4+ clones was 65% to 80% with siplizumab versus 26.9% in controls. In roughly 75-96% of proliferating CD4+ or CD8+ clones, a naive or memory phenotype could not be assigned. In unstimulated cells, naive T cells appeared more diverse than memory T cells and seemed major alloresponse contributors.

The CDR3 is 14 residues long. V lost 2 bases, J lost 2 bases, and 9 bases lay in between. Germline loops: CDR1 MNHNY, CDR2 SVGAGI (reference sequence). Regarding this clone: Its target is unknown.

Measured with immunoSEQ multiplex PCR; TCRdb has only the in-frame clones, and not every one. The sample yields over 60,000 clones, roughly nine tenths seen once. Sequencing was performed on CD8+ T cells sorted from blood. The rearrangement links TRBV6-6 to TRBJ1-2, with D hard to call. This receptor was taken from a human donor in good health. DNA of the CDR3: TGTGCCAGCAGTTACCAGGCAGAAAACTATGGCTACACCTTC. It specifies CASSYQAENYGYTF.